These T cell receptor beta chains were read from a single sample in a study of kidney transplant recipient with SARS-CoV-2 infection. One entry per CDR3 protein, called by TCRdb with MiXCR from the reads. The sample yields about 240,000 distinct CDR3 sequences, 25% to 35% seen once. The specimen was a blood sample, collected at baseline and around day 110 from a kidney transplant recipient. The origin of the receptors is a male patient aged 25-45 years who had COVID-19 and was a kidney transplant recipient. Some T cells may arise from the graft donor. The CDR3 runs from the conserved cysteine through the conserved F or W. D genes are given only for firm matches. The size of a clone is reported for some rows only, either as once, few or many, or as a class for expanded clones.

cdr3_length j_call d_call clone_size v_call cdr3_aa cdr3_nt
17 TRBJ2-1 TRBD2 . TRBV11-2 CASSSGLAGALMDEQFF TGTGCCAGCAGCTCGGGACTAGCGGGAGCGCTTATGGATGAGCAGTTCTTC
16 TRBJ1-2 . many TRBV8-2 CGSVAHDSRKTYGYTF TGTGGCAGTGTGGCGCATGATAGCCGAAAGACCTATGGCTACACCTTC
13 TRBJ2-7 TRBD2 many TRBV28 CASGLAETYEQYF TGTGCCAGTGGACTAGCTGAAACCTACGAGCAGTACTTC
15 TRBJ2-1 . many TRBV2 CASSPLRRRANEQFF TGTGCCAGCAGTCCTTTGAGGCGCAGGGCCAATGAGCAGTTCTTC
17 TRBJ1-2 . many TRBV3-1 CASSPFFTLRKTYGYTF TGTGCCAGCAGCCCGTTTTTCACCCTTCGAAAGACCTATGGCTACACCTTC
18 TRBJ2-2 . many TRBV3-1 CASSALLPISGLTGELFF TGTGCCAGCAGCGCACTACTTCCCATTTCAGGCTTGACCGGGGAGCTGTTTTTT
13 TRBJ2-3 . many TRBV20-1 CSASLGQRDTQYF TGCAGTGCTAGTTTGGGGCAAAGAGATACGCAGTATTTT
17 TRBJ1-2 . many TRBV15 CATSPCLRCGKTYGYTF TGTGCCACCAGCCCGTGTCTAAGGTGTGGAAAGACCTATGGCTACACCTTC
16 TRBJ1-5 . many TRBV28 CASSVIGGGVNQPQHF TGTGCCAGCAGTGTGATCGGGGGAGGAGTCAATCAGCCCCAGCATTTT
17 TRBJ1-2 . many TRBV7-7 CASSLYLKCRKTYGYTF TGTGCCAGCAGCCTGTATCTTAAGTGCCGAAAGACCTATGGCTACACCTTC